Each of the 12 T cell receptor beta chains below was sequenced from the same sample in a study of blood T cell repertoires in COVID-19. Method: immunoSEQ multiplex PCR; TCRdb's copy keeps in-frame clones and lacks some. There are 150,000 to 200,000 clones in the sample; approximately 79% occur only once, and about 7.7% lies in the top ten. Specimen: peripheral blood. The origin of the receptors is a woman between 35 and 50 years old with COVID-19, enrolled during active disease.

This clone appeared a single time. The chain couples TRBV6-6 to TRBJ1-2, with D uncertain. V lost 0 bases to trimming and J lost 4 bases, with 9 bases between them. The CDR3 sequence is 14 residues long. CDR1 is MNHNY and CDR2 is SVGAGI in the germline V gene (reference sequence). This chain's CDR3 is CASSYSEDTYGYTF. CDR3 nucleotide sequence: TGTGCCAGCAGTTACTCGGAGGATACCTATGGCTACACCTTC.

The V gene is TRBV4-2, the J gene TRBJ2-2; 7 nucleotides align to TRBD2. This CDR3 contains 19 residues. From germline, CDR1 is LGHNA and CDR2 YNFKEQ. J lost 4 bases, V lost 0 bases, and 14 bases had no gene match. The CDR3 sequence is CASSQEWSSGRAGTGELFF. DNA for the CDR3: TGTGCCAGCAGCCAAGAATGGTCGAGTGGGAGGGCCGGCACCGGGGAGCTGTTTTTT.

The V call is TRBV6-5, the J call TRBJ2-5, with D perhaps matching TRBD1 (5 bases). Germline assignment: CDR1 MNHEY and CDR2 SVGAGI. Between the trimmed V and J ends, which lost 7 bases and 5 bases, there was a span of 20 bases. CDR3 length: 15 amino acids. This CDR3 is CASKHLTAGQETQYF. The CDR3, as DNA: TGTGCCAGCAAACATCTGACGGCAGGGCAGGAGACCCAGTACTTC.

J is TRBJ2-5 and V is TRBV28, with D maybe TRBD2 (5 bases). The V and J ends lost 5 bases and 2 bases respectively, with 15 bases between them. Per the germline V gene, CDR1 is MDHEN and CDR2 is SYDVKM. The CDR3 consists of 15 residues. The CDR3 region has the DNA TGTGCCAGCAGTGCATACACTAGTCCGCAAGAGACCCAGTACTTC. The encoded protein is CASSAYTSPQETQYF.

On this clone itself: The same CDR3 also results from other DNA sequences found in this sample. V usage is TRBV7-9 and J usage is TRBJ2-5; 8 bases line up with TRBD1. The trim removed 1 base at V and 2 bases at J, leaving 3 bases unmatched. This CDR3 contains 15 residues. Per germline, CDR1 SEHNR and CDR2 FQNEAQ (reference sequence). The CDR3 DNA sequence: TGTGCCAGCAGCTTAGACAGGGGGAGGCAAGAGACCCAGTACTTC. It is translated as CASSLDRGRQETQYF. Full variable domain (remainder filled in from reference TRBV7-9 and TRBJ2-5): DTGVSQNPRHKITKRGQNVTFRCDPISEHNRLYWYRQTLGQGPEFLTYFQNEAQLEKSRLLSDRFSAERPKGSFSTLEIQRTEQGDSAMYLCASSLDRGRQETQYFGPGTRLLVL.

V is TRBV12-3 or TRBV12-4 and J is TRBJ2-1; D possibly corresponds to TRBD2 (5 bases). Trimming left V 2 bases short and J 8 bases short, with 10 bases between. The CDR3 is 13 amino acids. The CDR3 DNA sequence: TGTGCCAGCAGTTTAAGGGCGAGGGATGAGCAGTTCTTC. Residues: CASSLRARDEQFF.

This chain connects TRBV18 to TRBJ2-2; D might be TRBD1 (6 bases). The V and J ends lost 6 bases and 3 bases respectively, with 17 bases between them. The CDR3 loop spans 16 amino acids. CDR1 KGHSH and CDR2 LQKENI come from the germline V gene. The CDR3 spells CASSPRWGPDTGELFF. In DNA, the CDR3 is TGTGCCAGCTCCCCGAGGTGGGGGCCCGACACCGGGGAGCTGTTTTTT.

The chain joins TRBV19 to TRBJ2-5; 8 bases are a match to TRBD2. V trimming: 6 bases; J trimming: 5 bases; junction bases outside the gene matches: 11. CDR3 size: 15 residues. Germline CDR1 LNHDA, CDR2 SQIVND (reference sequence). The CDR3 spells CASRNTGTSVETQYF. The DNA of the CDR3 is TGTGCCAGTAGAAATACCGGGACTAGTGTGGAGACCCAGTACTTC.

The chain employs TRBV19 and TRBJ2-7, with D hard to call. This CDR3 contains 13 residues. Germline CDR1 reads LNHDA; CDR2 reads SQIVND (reference sequence). V lost 9 bases and J 3 bases, leaving 15 bases between the germline ends. Here the CDR3 reads CARRPLSVYEQYV. CDR3 in DNA: TGTGCCAGAAGACCGTTAAGCGTCTACGAGCAGTACGTC.

The chain carries TRBV11-2 and TRBJ2-1, with 10 bases identical to TRBD2. The CDR3 runs to 15 residues. CDR1 SGHAT and CDR2 FQNNGV come from the germline V gene. V shed 5 bases and J 7 bases; nucleotides not matched to a gene: 8. CDR3 nucleotide sequence: TGTGCCAGCAGCCCTACTAGCGGGGTAGGGAATGAGCAGTTCTTC. This translates into CASSPTSGVGNEQFF. Supplemented by reference TRBV11-2 and TRBJ2-1, the full variable domain reads EAGVAQSPRYKIIEKRQSVAFWCNPISGHATLYWYQQILGQGPKLLIQFQNNGVVDDSQLPKDRFSAERLKGVDSTLKIQPAKLEDSAVYLCASSPTSGVGNEQFFGPGTRLTVL.

The chain combines TRBV19 with TRBJ2-3; 9 nucleotides match TRBD2. Per germline, CDR1 LNHDA and CDR2 SQIVND (reference sequence). This CDR3 is 15 amino acids long. V shed 2 bases and J 5 bases; nucleotides not matched to a gene: 5. CDR3 DNA sequence: TGTGCCAGTAGTATATTCCTAGCGGGACTAGATACGCAGTATTTT. Protein: CASSIFLAGLDTQYF.

The rearrangement joins TRBV7-8 to TRBJ1-5; 8 bases line up with TRBD1. V shed 1 base, J shed 4 bases, and the junction held 3 bases outside the gene matches. This CDR3 contains 15 residues. Germline CDR1 reads SGHVS; CDR2 reads FQNEAQ. CDR3 amino acids: CASSLGGQGNQPQHF. DNA of the CDR3: TGTGCCAGCAGCTTAGGAGGACAGGGAAATCAGCCCCAGCATTTT.